Following are 23 T cell receptor beta chains from one sample sequenced in a study of blood T cell repertoires in COVID-19 (dated by TCRdb to 2020 to 2021). The library was produced with the immunoSEQ multiplex PCR assay. Imported from immuneACCESS, the table was reduced by TCRdb to in-frame sequences with V and J called. These copies leave out some clones; in studies compared against another copy, an unresolved V gene accounts for under half, and the cause of the remainder is not known. The sample table contains some 380,000 clones; only one count was recorded for 70% to 90% of them. The top ten hold around 2.1% of the sample. The sequencing sample was made of PBMCs or T cells enriched from blood (not recorded which). These receptors were collected from a woman aged 35 to 49 with acute COVID-19.

This clone occurred once. This chain links TRBV27 with TRBJ2-3; 8 bases line up with TRBD1. CDR1 and CDR2 (germline): MNHEY, SMNVEV (reference sequence). J lost 3 bases, V lost 3 bases, and 5 bases had no gene match. The CDR3 extends over 15 amino acids. The CDR3 region is CASSFTRGLTDTQYF. DNA of the CDR3: TGTGCCAGCAGTTTCACCAGGGGGCTGACAGATACGCAGTATTTT.

This clone appeared a single time. The chain joins TRBV7-2 to TRBJ1-5; tentatively, D is TRBD1 (6 bases). V was trimmed by 2 bases and J by 5 bases, leaving 7 bases between them. The CDR3 is made up of 13 amino acids. Germline CDR1 reads SGHTA; CDR2 reads FQGNSA. The CDR3: CASSLKGDQPQHF. The CDR3 DNA is TGTGCCAGCAGCTTAAAGGGGGATCAGCCCCAGCATTTT. Complete variable domain (other parts from reference TRBV7-2 and TRBJ1-5): GAGVSQSPSNKVTEKGKDVELRCDPISGHTALYWYRQSLGQGLEFLIYFQGNSAPDKSGLPSDRFSAERTGGSVSTLTIQRTQQEDSAVYLCASSLKGDQPQHFGDGTRLSIL.

The rearrangement uses TRBV27 and TRBJ2-1; the match to TRBD1 covers 8 bases. V lost 8 bases, J lost 15 bases, and 6 bases stayed unmatched. Germline V gene sequence: CDR1 MNHEY, CDR2 SMNVEV (reference sequence). The CDR3 length is 10 residues. The CDR3 region has the DNA TGTGCCAGCGGGGACAGGAGTTTGTTCTTC. Protein product: CASGDRSLFF.

The rearrangement uses TRBV6-1 and TRBJ2-1; D is possibly TRBD2 (7 bases). The V end lost 0 bases, the J end lost 6 bases, and 18 bases lay between the germline ends. CDR3 size: 17 residues. Germline CDR1 is MNHNS and CDR2 is SASEGT. DNA of the CDR3: TGTGCCAGCAGTGAAGCGGAGCTGGGAGGGGGAGTCAATGAGCAGTTCTTC. Translating gives CASSEAELGGGVNEQFF.

V gene TRBV4-2 combines with J gene TRBJ2-1; 8 nucleotides agree with TRBD1. The CDR3 has 16 residues. Germline CDR1 and CDR2: LGHNA and YNFKEQ. Trimming removed 5 bases from V and 7 bases from J; junction bases left unmatched: 13. The CDR3 region has the DNA TGTGCCAGCAGCTCCCAGGGGGCCTCCTCGGTGAATGAGCAGTTCTTC. It encodes CASSSQGASSVNEQFF.

This clone has only a few counts. The chain couples TRBV6-5 to TRBJ1-2; D perhaps matches TRBD1 (5 bases). There are 13 residues in the CDR3. V was trimmed by 6 bases and J by 3 bases, leaving 11 bases between them. Germline V gives CDR1 MNHEY, CDR2 SVGAGI. CDR3 nucleotide sequence: TGTGCCAGCAGCCGCGGGACGGACTATGGCTACACCTTC. Encoded protein: CASSRGTDYGYTF.

This clone was detected many times. This chain connects TRBV11-2 to TRBJ2-7, with D perhaps TRBD1 (6 bases). The V end lost 5 bases, the J end lost 5 bases, and 16 bases lay between the germline ends. From germline, CDR1 is SGHAT and CDR2 FQNNGV. This CDR3 has 14 amino acids. The CDR3 DNA sequence: TGTGCCAGCAGCCCCCGACAGGATCGCCACGAGCAGTACTTC. Its translation: CASSPRQDRHEQYF.

The table lists this clone with a count of one. The chain joins TRBV30 to TRBJ2-5; D might be TRBD1 (5 bases). Per the germline V gene, CDR1 is GTSNPN and CDR2 is SVGIG (reference sequence). The CDR3 contains 12 residues. V gave up 3 bases and J gave up 7 bases, with 12 bases separating them. The CDR3 spells CAWRLGPGTQYF. The CDR3 nucleotides are TGTGCCTGGAGACTGGGGCCTGGGACCCAGTACTTC.

The genes are TRBV3-1 (or the pseudogene TRBV3-2) and TRBJ1-2; D possibly corresponds to TRBD1 (5 bases). V was trimmed by 1 base and J by 8 bases, leaving 14 bases between them. Germline assignment: CDR1 LGHDT and CDR2 YNNKEL (reference sequence). This CDR3 is built from 14 residues. The CDR3 DNA is TGTGCCAGCAGCCAAGGAAGGGACCGGGGGGGCTACACCTTC. This translates into CASSQGRDRGGYTF.

The chain combines TRBV5-1 with TRBJ2-7, with 9 bases identical to TRBD2. The V gene's germline CDR1 is SGHRS and CDR2 YFSETQ. The CDR3 runs to 15 residues. V dropped 0 bases and J dropped 6; count of bases not matched to a gene: 7. CDR3 in amino acids: CASSLVPSGVGEQYF. As DNA, the CDR3 is TGCGCCAGCAGCTTGGTGCCTAGCGGGGTGGGCGAGCAGTACTTC. The whole variable domain, filled in from reference TRBV5-1 and TRBJ2-7, reads KAGVTQTPRYLIKTRGQQVTLSCSPISGHRSVSWYQQTPGQGLQFLFEYFSETQRNKGNFPGRFSGRQFSNSRSEMNVSTLELGDSALYLCASSLVPSGVGEQYFGPGTRLTVT.

The chain uses TRBV12-3 or TRBV12-4 and TRBJ2-5, with 7 bases fitting TRBD1. The CDR3 contains 12 residues. With 5 bases clipped from V and 4 bases from J, the junction kept 1 base outside the gene matches. CDR3 protein: CASSRGRETQYF. Here the CDR3 DNA reads TGTGCCAGCAGTAGGGGGCGAGAGACCCAGTACTTC.

The chain employs TRBV19 and TRBJ1-1, with 10 bases that match TRBD1. V lost 5 bases, J lost 1 base, and 1 base stayed unmatched. The CDR3 is 14 residues long. Germline values: CDR1 LNHDA, CDR2 SQIVND (reference sequence). CDR3 bases: TGTGCCAGTAGTCGGACAGGGGGGAACACTGAAGCTTTCTTT. Its translation: CASSRTGGNTEAFF.

This clone was detected only once. This CDR3 is CAITPGQEYGYTF. As DNA, the CDR3 is TGTGCCATCACCCCGGGACAGGAGTATGGCTACACCTTC. The chain is built from TRBV10-3 and TRBJ1-2, with TRBD1 matching 8 bases. Trimming at V came to 7 bases and at J to 5 bases, leaving 6 bases not matched to a gene. Germline loops: CDR1 ENHRY, CDR2 SYGVKD. The CDR3 totals 13 residues.

The J gene is TRBJ2-7, the V gene TRBV3-1 (or the pseudogene TRBV3-2); maybe TRBD2 (7 bases). With 1 base removed from V and 3 bases from J, the gap between germline ends came to 13 bases. This CDR3 is 15 amino acids long. Looked up from germline, CDR1 is LGHDT and CDR2 is YNNKEL (reference sequence). CDR3 sequence reads: CASSQVGRGHYEQYF. As DNA, the CDR3 is TGTGCCAGCAGCCAAGTAGGGCGGGGGCACTACGAGCAGTACTTC.

The chain has TRBV30 and TRBJ1-2, with D possibly TRBD1 on 5 matching bases. The germline gives CDR1 GTSNPN, CDR2 SVGIG (reference sequence). The CDR3 runs to 12 residues. The V end was cut by 3 bases, the J end by 8 bases, with 13 bases between. The CDR3 DNA sequence: TGTGCCTGGAGCGTAGGGGCTGAGGGCTACACCTTC. It is translated as CAWSVGAEGYTF.

The chain combines TRBV30 with TRBJ1-1; 7 nucleotides align to TRBD1. CDR3 length equals 13 residues. Germline assignment: CDR1 GTSNPN and CDR2 SVGIG (reference sequence). J gave up 5 bases and V 4 bases, and 7 bases lay outside the gene matches. The CDR3 loop reads CAWNVQGYTEAFF. The CDR3 DNA is TGTGCCTGGAATGTACAGGGGTATACTGAAGCTTTCTTT.

This chain connects TRBV2 to TRBJ2-1; D is perhaps TRBD2 (5 bases). CDR1 is SNHLY, CDR2 FYNNEI, per germline. V was cut by 8 bases and J by 6 bases, with 20 bases left in between. The CDR3 contains 15 residues. CDR3 sequence reads: CASERRDINRNEQFF. CDR3 DNA sequence: TGTGCCAGCGAGCGCCGGGATATAAACCGCAATGAGCAGTTCTTC.

This clone was seen only once. The genes are TRBV5-4 and TRBJ2-2; weak D call: TRBD1 (7 bases). Per the germline V gene, CDR1 is SGHNT and CDR2 is YYREEE (reference sequence). CDR3 length equals 17 residues. The V end lost 4 bases, the J end lost 4 bases, and 20 bases lay between the germline ends. The CDR3 region is CASSPVGRQGGTGELFF. The CDR3 DNA reads TGTGCCAGCAGCCCCGTAGGGAGGCAGGGGGGCACCGGGGAGCTGTTTTTT.

CDR3 region: CASSDGTANTGELFF. The CDR3 DNA reads as TGTGCCAGCTCAGACGGGACAGCGAACACCGGGGAGCTGTTTTTT. The gene calls are TRBV18 and TRBJ2-2; 7 positions agree with TRBD1. V shed 5 bases, J shed 0 bases, and the junction held 3 bases outside the gene matches. The CDR3 covers 15 residues. Germline-derived CDR1 and CDR2 are KGHSH and LQKENI. The full variable domain, in which reference TRBV18 and TRBJ2-2 provide the parts outside the CDR3, is NAGVMQNPRHLVRRRGQEARLRCSPMKGHSHVYWYRQLPEEGLKFMVYLQKENIIDESGMPKERFSAEFPKEGPSILRIQQVVRGDSAAYFCASSDGTANTGELFFGEGSRLTVL.

V and J are TRBV11-2 and TRBJ1-2; perhaps TRBD1 as D (5 bases). The CDR3 has 16 residues. Germline V gene data show CDR1 as SGHAT and CDR2 as FQNNGV. Trimming removed 0 bases at V and 4 bases at J, with 15 bases between. The DNA of the CDR3 is TGTGCCAGCAGCTTAGACCGCCAGGGTTCAGTCTATGGCTACACCTTC. Its protein product is CASSLDRQGSVYGYTF.

V usage is TRBV4-2 and J usage is TRBJ2-3, with TRBD1 as a possible D gene (5 bases). Trimming took 4 bases from V and 2 from J, leaving 13 bases between them. This CDR3 contains 15 residues. Per the germline V gene, CDR1 is LGHNA and CDR2 is YNFKEQ. The CDR3 here is CASSPSLRATDTQYF. The DNA for the CDR3 is TGTGCCAGCAGCCCCTCGCTCAGGGCCACAGATACGCAGTATTTT.

J is TRBJ1-6 and V is TRBV19, with 8 positions matching TRBD1. The V segment lost 3 bases and the J segment 6 bases; nucleotides outside the gene matches: 7. CDR1 is LNHDA and CDR2 is SQIVND in the germline V gene (reference sequence). This CDR3 comprises 16 residues. The chain's CDR3 is CASSIGQGAGNSPLHF. The CDR3 nucleotides read TGTGCCAGTAGTATTGGGCAGGGGGCCGGTAATTCACCCCTCCACTTT.

The chain links TRBV30 to TRBJ1-5; possibly TRBD1 for D (5 bases). The germline gives CDR1 GTSNPN, CDR2 SVGIG (reference sequence). CDR3 length: 13 amino acids. Trimming left V 0 bases short and J 9 bases short, with 12 bases between. CDR3 coding DNA: TGTGCCTGGAGTGTGTCGGGGGGAGGGCCCCAGCATTTT. It translates to CAWSVSGGGPQHF.